Listed here are 10 T cell receptor beta chains from one sample, sequenced in a study of blood T cell repertoires in COVID-19. Data came from immunoSEQ multiplex PCR; TCRdb stores just in-frame clones and leaves some out. The table has 150,000 to 200,000 clones, 83% seen once. Sequencing was performed on peripheral blood. These receptors came from a woman older than 75 with acute or convalescent COVID-19.

This clone was counted between two and nine times. This chain links TRBV6-5 with TRBJ2-1; the match to TRBD1 covers 7 bases. The V gene's germline CDR1 is MNHEY and CDR2 SVGAGI. J gave up 7 bases and V 2 bases, and 11 bases lay outside the gene matches. The CDR3 sequence is 16 residues long. The CDR3 protein is CASSYGPGGIQNEQFF. Written as DNA, the CDR3 is TGTGCCAGCAGTTACGGTCCAGGGGGAATCCAGAATGAGCAGTTCTTC.

The chain uses TRBV6-2 or TRBV6-3 and TRBJ1-1; D perhaps matches TRBD1 (6 bases). The length of the CDR3 is 15 residues. CDR1 and CDR2 (germline): MNHEY, SVGEGT. Trimming took 6 bases from V and 6 from J, leaving 20 bases between them. In DNA, the CDR3 is TGTGCCAGCAGCCAAATTACAGGGAGGGACCCTGAAGCTTTCTTT. Protein sequence: CASSQITGRDPEAFF.

The chain uses TRBV6-2 or TRBV6-3 and TRBJ1-1; weak D call: TRBD1 (5 bases). Trimming stripped 0 bases from V and 11 bases from J, with 13 bases between. This CDR3 is 13 amino acids long. CDR1 and CDR2 from the germline V gene are MNHEY and SVGEGT. The DNA for the CDR3 is TGTGCCAGCAGTTACTCGCCGGACATAAACGCTTTCTTT. Its protein product is CASSYSPDINAFF.

V and J are TRBV14 and TRBJ1-3, with D possibly TRBD1 on 5 matching bases. V gave up 0 bases and J gave up 2 bases, with 26 bases separating them. Germline CDR1 and CDR2: SGHDN and FVKESK. This CDR3 contains 21 residues. The CDR3 coding sequence is TGTGCCAGCAGCCAAGATTCCGGAGGGGTAATGGGTTTCGGTGCTGGAAACACCATATATTTT. Translation gives CASSQDSGGVMGFGAGNTIYF.

There are a few counts of this clone. The chain recombines TRBV5-1 with TRBJ1-4, with TRBD1 matching 9 bases. CDR3 length: 13 residues. Trimming took 8 bases from V and 5 from J; bases not matched to a gene: 4. Germline V gene lookup returns CDR1 SGHRS and CDR2 YFSETQ. CDR3 coding DNA: TGCGCCAGTCGGACAGGGGCCAATGAAAAACTGTTTTTT. Translating it yields CASRTGANEKLFF.

The chain recombines TRBV11-2 with TRBJ2-4; D perhaps matches TRBD2 (5 bases). Germline-derived CDR1 and CDR2 are SGHAT and FQNNGV. The V end was cut by 1 base, the J end by 7 bases, with 8 bases between. CDR3 size: 13 residues. The CDR3 nucleotides are TGTGCCAGCAGCTTAGGAGGACTTAACATTCAGTACTTC. Its translation: CASSLGGLNIQYF.

The rearrangement uses TRBV6-5 and TRBJ1-6, with 7 bases fitting TRBD1. Per the germline V gene, CDR1 is MNHEY and CDR2 is SVGAGI. V was pared by 10 bases and J by 6 bases, with 9 bases of the junction left unmatched. This CDR3 comprises 14 residues. The CDR3 DNA sequence: TGTGCCATCAGAAAGACAGGGATTAATTCACCCCTCCACTTT. It yields the protein CAIRKTGINSPLHF.

This CDR3 reads CASSIGSSYNEQFF. In nucleotides, the CDR3 is TGTGCCAGTAGTATAGGTTCCTCGTACAATGAGCAGTTCTTC. The chain joins TRBV19 to TRBJ2-1; unclear D gene. Germline CDR1 is LNHDA and CDR2 is SQIVND (reference sequence). The ends were cut back, 1 base at V and 4 bases at J, with 8 bases in the middle. This CDR3 is built from 14 residues.

The V and J genes are TRBV12-3 or TRBV12-4 and TRBJ1-2; no firm D call. The CDR3 loop spans 12 amino acids. V lost 5 bases to trimming and J lost 4 bases, with 8 bases between them. This chain's CDR3 is CASSPASYGYTF. DNA for the CDR3: TGTGCCAGCAGTCCCGCCAGCTATGGCTACACCTTC.

This clone was observed a few times. This chain connects TRBV18 to TRBJ2-5, with TRBD1 matching 7 bases. This CDR3 has 13 amino acids. Germline V gene data show CDR1 as KGHSH and CDR2 as LQKENI. Trimming removed 3 bases from V and 7 bases from J; junction bases left unmatched: 5. For the CDR3, the DNA is TGTGCCAGCTCACCCCCGTCAGGGGGGACCCAGTACTTC. Its protein is CASSPPSGGTQYF.